The clone carrying this TCR beta chain was counted ten times or more. The V gene lost 4 bases and the J gene lost 2 bases, with 14 bases spanning the gap. The V gene's germline CDR1 is DFQATT and CDR2 SNEGSKA (reference sequence). This CDR3 spans 14 amino acids. TCRdb reanalysed the RT-PCR reads using MiXCR and keeps one entry per CDR3 protein. The profile covers about 680,000 distinct CDR3 sequences, with 14% appearing a single time and 3.6% taken by the ten largest. Sequences were obtained from memory CD4+ T cells from blood. The receptor was isolated from a female donor in good health, serving as a healthy control. V usage is TRBV20-1 and J usage is TRBJ2-5; perhaps TRBD2 as D (5 bases). CDR3 amino acids: CSAKWVTTQETQYF. The CDR3 coding sequence is TGCAGTGCTAAGTGGGTGACTACGCAAGAGACCCAGTACTTC.